The 27 T cell receptor beta chains presented below share a single source sample, sequenced in a study of cytomegalovirus exposure and HLA in healthy donors. The PCR employed 60 Vbeta primers together with 13 Jbeta primers. This table comes from immunoSEQ multiplex PCR, and its TCRdb copy is limited to in-frame clones, with some not included. The sample carries roughly 120,000 clones, 55% to 65% recorded once. The sample consisted of PBMCs. The receptors originated from a middle-aged woman in good health and CMV-seropositive.

This clone was observed a single time. The chain couples TRBV7-3 to TRBJ2-6, with D unresolved. The V gene lost 2 bases and the J gene lost 0 bases, with 14 bases spanning the gap. This CDR3 is built from 18 residues. The germline V gene encodes CDR1 SGHTA and CDR2 FQGTGA. Here the CDR3 DNA reads TGTGCCAGCAGCTTATATGGCGGCAGACTCTCTGGGGCCAACGTCCTGACTTTC. Translation: CASSLYGGRLSGANVLTF.

About this clone itself: Other nucleotide sequences in the sample specify the same CDR3. The V gene is TRBV9, the J gene TRBJ1-4; perhaps TRBD1 as D (5 bases). Looked up from germline, CDR1 is SGDLS and CDR2 is YYNGEE. CDR3 length: 17 residues. Between the trimmed V and J ends, which lost 2 bases and 3 bases, there was a span of 17 bases. CDR3 residues: CASSVGGASAANEKLFF. The DNA of the CDR3 is TGTGCCAGCAGCGTCGGAGGGGCGTCGGCGGCTAATGAAAAACTGTTTTTT. The full variable domain, with the rest looked up from reference TRBV9 and TRBJ1-4, is DSGVTQTPKHLITATGQRVTLRCSPRSGDLSVYWYQQSLDQGLQFLIQYYNGEERAKGNILERFSAQQFPDLHSELNLSSLELGDSALYFCASSVGGASAANEKLFFGSGTQLSVL.

The J gene is TRBJ2-1, the V gene TRBV19; D is undetermined. Trimming removed 5 bases from V and 5 bases from J, with 10 bases in between. The germline V gene has CDR1 LNHDA and CDR2 SQIVND (reference sequence). CDR3 length: 13 residues. CDR3 amino acids: CASSPRYHNEQFF. The CDR3 coding sequence is TGTGCCAGTAGTCCGAGATACCACAATGAGCAGTTCTTC. Supplemented by reference TRBV19 and TRBJ2-1, the full variable domain reads DGGITQSPKYLFRKEGQNVTLSCEQNLNHDAMYWYRQDPGQGLRLIYYSQIVNDFQKGDIAEGYSVSREKKESFPLTVTSAQKNPTAFYLCASSPRYHNEQFFGPGTRLTVL.

The chain employs TRBV7-2 and TRBJ1-4; D not resolved. Germline CDR1 reads SGHTA; CDR2 reads FQGNSA. The CDR3 is made up of 16 amino acids. Trimming cost V 1 base and J 8 bases, with 17 bases left between them. The CDR3 sequence is CASSLDFDISGEKLFF. CDR3 sequence (DNA): TGTGCCAGCAGCTTAGACTTTGACATATCGGGAGAAAAACTGTTTTTT.

The chain recombines TRBV5-1 with TRBJ2-3; a weak D match, TRBD2 (6 bases). V was clipped by 6 bases and J by 2 bases, with 13 bases between them. The CDR3 spans 14 residues. The germline V gene encodes CDR1 SGHRS and CDR2 YFSETQ. The DNA of the CDR3 is TGCGCCAGCACCCTTTGGGAGGACACAGATACGCAGTATTTT. This gives the protein CASTLWEDTDTQYF.

This clone occurred a few times. The chain links TRBV7-8 to TRBJ2-1; no clear D gene. Germline V gene lookup returns CDR1 SGHVS and CDR2 FQNEAQ. The CDR3 runs 10 residues. V dropped 4 bases and J dropped 7 bases, with 2 bases sitting between them. The CDR3 is CASSSNEQFF. The CDR3 nucleotides read TGTGCCAGCAGCTCAAATGAGCAGTTCTTC.

The gene calls are TRBV10-2 and TRBJ1-6; tentative D call: TRBD1 (6 bases). The CDR3 loop spans 16 amino acids. The V end was cut by 5 bases, the J end by 3 bases, with 14 bases between. The germline V gene encodes CDR1 WSHSY and CDR2 SAAADI. CDR3 sequence reads: CASSTRGADYNSPLHF. In DNA, the CDR3 is TGCGCCAGCAGTACCCGGGGGGCCGACTATAATTCACCCCTCCACTTT.

V is TRBV18 and J is TRBJ2-1, with 15 nucleotides matching TRBD2. Germline loops: CDR1 KGHSH, CDR2 LQKENI. Unmatched junction bases numbered 7, after V lost 2 bases and J lost 8 bases. This CDR3 is 17 amino acids long. This CDR3 is CASSPVGLAGGLDEQFF. As DNA, the CDR3 is TGTGCCAGCTCACCAGTGGGACTAGCGGGAGGATTGGATGAGCAGTTCTTC.

The rearrangement uses TRBV28 and TRBJ1-1; TRBD1 aligns across 7 bases. The CDR3 spans 15 residues. CDR1 is MDHEN and CDR2 is SYDVKM in the germline V gene. J gave up 2 bases and V 6 bases, and 9 bases lay outside the gene matches. CDR3 residues: CASRTNRGLNTEAFF. As DNA, the CDR3 is TGTGCCAGCAGAACAAACAGGGGTTTAAACACTGAAGCTTTCTTT.

This clone was counted once. The CDR3 region is CASSPRGTKNTGELFF. The CDR3 DNA reads as TGTGCCAGCAGCCCGCGAGGGACAAAGAACACCGGGGAGCTGTTTTTT. The chain has TRBV4-2 and TRBJ2-2, with D possibly TRBD1 on 6 matching bases. Germline-derived CDR1 and CDR2 are LGHNA and YNFKEQ. Deletions cut 4 bases from V and 1 base from J, with 13 bases between. The CDR3 consists of 16 residues.

Only one count was recorded for this clone. V is TRBV27 and J is TRBJ1-6, with 9 bases identical to TRBD1. Looked up from germline, CDR1 is MNHEY and CDR2 is SMNVEV (reference sequence). J lost 7 bases, V lost 6 bases, and 10 bases had no gene match. CDR3 length: 16 residues. Here the CDR3 reads CASSYTGTGINSPLHF. The CDR3, as DNA: TGTGCCAGCAGCTATACCGGGACAGGGATCAATTCACCCCTCCACTTT.

In this sample, this clone turned up a few times. This chain joins TRBV11-3 and TRBJ2-2, with 12 bases fitting TRBD2. CDR1 is SGHNT, CDR2 YENEEA, per germline. The CDR3 has 18 amino acids. V was pared by 0 bases and J by 5 bases, with 7 bases of the junction left unmatched. For the CDR3, the DNA is TGTGCCAGCAGCTTAGATCGACTAGCGGGGGCTCATACCGGGGAGCTGTTTTTT. The encoded protein is CASSLDRLAGAHTGELFF.

J is TRBJ2-1 and V is TRBV4-2; 8 bases map to TRBD2. The germline gives CDR1 LGHNA, CDR2 YNFKEQ. The CDR3 runs to 18 residues. V gave up 0 bases and J gave up 7 bases; unmatched junction bases: 14. CDR3 nucleotide sequence: TGTGCCAGCAGCCAAGAGGGACCCGCGGGACTAGTAGAGAATGAGCAGTTCTTC. Translation: CASSQEGPAGLVENEQFF.

V and J are TRBV4-1 and TRBJ2-5; 7 bases fit TRBD1. The DNA end favors TRBJ2-7, so the J call may be wrong. There are 13 residues in the CDR3. Germline V gene lookup returns CDR1 MGHRA and CDR2 YSYEKL. Here the CDR3 reads CASSQTGSYEQYF. The CDR3 bases are TGCGCCAGCAGCCAGACAGGGTCCTACGAGCAGTACTTC.

A remark on this clone: Compared with germline, one end of the junction differs, possibly owing to a read error. The chain joins TRBV7-9 to TRBJ1-2; D is undetermined. This CDR3 region has 14 residues. The germline CDR1 and CDR2 sequences are SEHNR and FQNEAQ (reference sequence). The CDR3 sequence: CSSSSNSGGYGYTF. In nucleotides, the CDR3 is TGTTCCAGCTCCTCTAACAGCGGAGGCTATGGCTACACCTTC.

This chain joins TRBV5-4 and TRBJ1-1; no clear D gene. With 0 bases removed from V and 3 bases from J, the gap between germline ends came to 15 bases. The CDR3 totals 16 residues. Germline CDR1 SGHNT, CDR2 YYREEE (reference sequence). The DNA for the CDR3 is TGTGCCAGCAGCTTGGGACCGGAGCATGGGTACACTGAAGCTTTCTTT. Residues: CASSLGPEHGYTEAFF.

The V and J genes are TRBV27 and TRBJ2-5, with 9 bases fitting TRBD1. The J call may not be correct, given that the DNA end is closer to TRBJ2-7. Germline CDR1 reads MNHEY; CDR2 reads SMNVEV (reference sequence). The CDR3 loop spans 17 amino acids. CDR3 in amino acids: CASSLHTLDRGVYEQYF. The CDR3, as DNA: TGTGCCAGCAGTTTACACACCTTGGACAGGGGAGTCTACGAGCAGTACTTC.

This rearrangement joins TRBV4-1 to TRBJ2-4; TRBD2 is a possible D gene (6 bases). V was shortened by 1 base and J by 8 bases, with 12 bases between the two germline ends. This CDR3 has 14 residues. Germline CDR1 is MGHRA and CDR2 is YSYEKL. CDR3: CASSQGSGADIQYF. DNA of the CDR3: TGCGCCAGCAGCCAAGGGTCGGGAGCGGACATTCAGTACTTC.

A note on this clone: The junction does not match germline at one end; this may be a read error. The rearrangement links TRBV7-9 to TRBJ1-2; D may be TRBD1 (5 bases). CDR1 is SEHNR, CDR2 FQNEAQ, per germline (reference sequence). This CDR3 has 14 residues. The DNA for the CDR3 is TGTTCCAGCAGCTTATACGGGGGTAACTATGGCTACACCTTC. This sequence encodes CSSSLYGGNYGYTF. The whole variable domain, remainder taken from reference TRBV7-9 and TRBJ1-2, is DTGVSQNPRHKITKRGQNVTFRCDPISEHNRLYWYRQTLGQGPEFLTYFQNEAQLEKSRLLSDRFSAERPKGSFSTLEIQRTEQGDSAMYLCSSSLYGGNYGYTFGSGTRLTVV.

This chain uses TRBV5-4 with TRBJ2-7; 10 bases align to TRBD2. The germline V gene has CDR1 SGHNT and CDR2 YYREEE (reference sequence). This CDR3 contains 13 residues. J was trimmed by 6 bases and V by 3 bases; bases with no gene match: 3. CDR3: CASSSGLAVEQYF. In nucleotides, the CDR3 is TGTGCCAGCAGCTCCGGACTAGCGGTCGAGCAGTACTTC.

The chain carries TRBV27 and TRBJ1-5; no definite D call. The V end was cut by 3 bases, the J end by 6 bases, with 21 bases between. Germline loops: CDR1 MNHEY, CDR2 SMNVEV (reference sequence). The CDR3 contains 17 residues. The CDR3 bases are TGTGCCAGCAGTTTTGGATCCGGGTTTCCCAGTCCTCAGCCCCAGCATTTT. Encoded protein: CASSFGSGFPSPQPQHF.

The rearrangement joins TRBV6-5 to TRBJ2-7; TRBD1 is a possible D gene (6 bases). Germline CDR1 and CDR2: MNHEY and SVGAGI. The V end lost 6 bases, the J end lost 0 bases, and 12 bases lay between the germline ends. The CDR3 is 14 residues long. CDR3 sequence: CASRDDRYSYEQYF. CDR3 bases: TGTGCCAGCAGAGACGACAGGTACTCCTACGAGCAGTACTTC.

This clone occurred once. The rearrangement uses TRBV11-3 and TRBJ2-2, with 10 nucleotides matching TRBD1. CDR3 length: 15 amino acids. The J segment lost 6 bases and the V segment lost 5 bases, leaving 6 bases of the junction unmatched. Germline loops: CDR1 SGHNT, CDR2 YENEEA. In DNA form, the CDR3 reads TGTGCCAGCAGCCGCCGGGACAGGGGATCCGGGGAGCTGTTTTTT. As protein: CASSRRDRGSGELFF.

The CDR3 loop reads CASSQTGSGTGAKNYGYTF. CDR3 nucleotide sequence: TGCGCCAGCAGCCAGACCGGGTCCGGGACAGGGGCGAAGAACTATGGCTACACCTTC. The chain links TRBV4-1 to TRBJ1-2; 10 nucleotides agree with TRBD1. Trimming removed 3 bases from V and 2 bases from J; junction bases left unmatched: 15. Germline V gives CDR1 MGHRA, CDR2 YSYEKL. This CDR3 is 19 amino acids long.

A few counts support this clone. This chain connects TRBV4-1 to TRBJ2-6; TRBD2 is a possible D gene (7 bases). Germline CDR1 MGHRA, CDR2 YSYEKL. Trimming took off 3 bases at V and 0 bases at J, with 18 bases between the two ends. The CDR3 contains 19 residues. CDR3 in DNA: TGCGCCAGCAGCCAGAACCCTGTGGGAGGGGGCTCTGGGGCCAACGTCCTGACTTTC. Protein: CASSQNPVGGGSGANVLTF.

V is TRBV28 and J is TRBJ2-7, with 8 bases aligning to TRBD1. J gave up 2 bases and V 3 bases, and 6 bases lay outside the gene matches. The CDR3 runs to 15 residues. The germline gives CDR1 MDHEN, CDR2 SYDVKM. Here the CDR3 reads CASSFGGTGTYEQYF. Here the CDR3 DNA reads TGTGCCAGCAGTTTCGGAGGGACAGGAACCTACGAGCAGTACTTC.

The chain has TRBV11-2 and TRBJ1-1; tentative D call: TRBD1 (5 bases). Germline loops: CDR1 SGHAT, CDR2 FQNNGV. V was cut by 0 bases and J by 10 bases, with 15 bases left in between. CDR3 size: 14 residues. This chain's CDR3 is CASSLDQWQTGAFF. Here the CDR3 DNA reads TGTGCCAGCAGCTTAGATCAGTGGCAAACAGGAGCTTTCTTT.